Here is one TCR beta chain with its context. Its antigen is currently unknown. The primer mix had 60 Vbeta and 13 Jbeta primers. This table comes from immunoSEQ multiplex PCR, and its TCRdb copy is limited to in-frame clones, with some not included. The table lists about 160,000 clones, around four fifths of them singletons. This sample was taken from a study of cytomegalovirus exposure and HLA in healthy donors. Study results and caveats: Being productive about 90% or about 30% of the time was typical of most TCR beta V segments in an earlier analysis. When a later analysis compared HLA-associated TCR beta chains with equally common others, the HLA-associated chains turned out to be more clonally expanded and to have lower generation probabilities.

Germline V gene sequence: CDR1 SGHTA, CDR2 FQGNSA. The CDR3 contains 14 residues. The V and J ends lost 8 bases and 0 bases respectively, with 11 bases between them. The sample comprised PBMCs. This TCR was recovered from a man aged 18 to 30 in good health and CMV-seropositive. The chain links TRBV7-2 to TRBJ1-3, with D perhaps matching TRBD1 (5 bases). The CDR3 coding sequence is TGTGCCAGCTTAGCGGGACTCTCTGGAAACACCATATATTTT. This codes for CASLAGLSGNTIYF. The whole variable domain, remainder taken from reference TRBV7-2 and TRBJ1-3, is GAGVSQSPSNKVTEKGKDVELRCDPISGHTALYWYRQSLGQGLEFLIYFQGNSAPDKSGLPSDRFSAERTGGSVSTLTIQRTQQEDSAVYLCASLAGLSGNTIYFGEGSWLTVV.